Given below is one TCR beta chain in context. Antigen: not known. The germline V gene encodes CDR1 MNHEY and CDR2 SVGEGT. The CDR3 loop spans 15 amino acids. With 5 bases clipped from V and 5 bases from J, the junction kept 3 bases outside the gene matches. This entry is derived from a study of T cells in Graves' hyperthyroidism and ophthalmopathy. RNA transcripts yielded amplified TCR beta CDR3 regions. Carried out on the TCR CDR3, a first-round RT-PCR used the HTBI primer set. TCRdb used MiXCR to reprocess the multiplex PCR reads, holding one entry per CDR3 protein. The table records hundreds of thousands of distinct CDR3 sequences, 14% of them present only once. Notes on the study in general: Most thyroid clonotypes expanded above 0.001 were also detected in blood.

This sequence was found in a woman aged 45-60 years with Graves' ophthalmopathy. This rearrangement joins TRBV6-2 or TRBV6-3 to TRBJ2-2; 12 nucleotides line up with TRBD2. Sequencing was carried out using blood. CDR3 DNA: TGTGCCAGCAGTCTAGCGGGAGGGGATACCGGGGAGCTGTTTTTT. This translates into CASSLAGGDTGELFF.